One and the same sample provided the 25 T cell receptor beta chains below, sequenced in a study of T cell repertoires in cytomegalovirus infection. TCRdb itself ran the reads through MiXCR, one entry per CDR3 protein. The data contain fewer than 85,000 distinct CDR3 sequences, 4% of them singletons. Sequences were obtained from PBMCs. The receptors were sampled from a human donor in good health (CMV status not recorded). Some clones in this sample may be carry-over from other donors' samples.

The table lists this clonotype with many counts. The chain uses TRBV7-2 and TRBJ2-7; 8 bases are a match to TRBD2. Germline CDR1 and CDR2: SGHTA and FQGNSA. Trimming cost V 5 bases and J 5 bases; bases outside gene matches: 11. The CDR3 consists of 15 residues. CDR3 nucleotide sequence: TGTGCCAGCAGCGCGACGAGCGGGAGATTCGACGAGCAGTACTTC. The encoded protein is CASSATSGRFDEQYF. Full variable domain (rest looked up from reference TRBV7-2 and TRBJ2-7): GAGVSQSPSNKVTEKGKDVELRCDPISGHTALYWYRQSLGQGLEFLIYFQGNSAPDKSGLPSDRFSAERTGGSVSTLTIQRTQQEDSAVYLCASSATSGRFDEQYFGPGTRLTVT.

This clonotype was counted many times. The chain uses TRBV28 and TRBJ1-5; D is uncertain. CDR1 and CDR2 from the germline V gene are MDHEN and SYDVKM. The V end lost 2 bases, the J end lost 0 bases, and 8 bases lay between the germline ends. There are 15 residues in the CDR3. In nucleotides, the CDR3 is TGTGCCAGCAGTTTAATTGAGTATAGCAATCAGCCCCAGCATTTT. Translating it yields CASSLIEYSNQPQHF.

The chain links TRBV30 to TRBJ2-2; either TRBD1 or TRBD2 may supply D (5 bases each). The CDR3 is 13 residues long. The ends were cut back, 0 bases at V and 10 bases at J, with 12 bases in the middle. Germline CDR1 is GTSNPN and CDR2 is SVGIG (reference sequence). The CDR3, as DNA: TGTGCCTGGAGTGTACGAGGGGCCGTGGAGCTGTTTTTT. Translated, it gives CAWSVRGAVELFF.

This clonotype was counted many times. The chain carries TRBV2 and TRBJ1-1; D remains unclear. CDR3 length equals 13 residues. Trimming took 8 bases from V and 6 from J, leaving 16 bases between them. Looked up from germline, CDR1 is SNHLY and CDR2 is FYNNEI. In DNA, the CDR3 is TGTGCCAGCCAGATAAGATTGGGCTCTGAAGCTTTCTTT. Translated, it gives CASQIRLGSEAFF.

This chain connects TRBV12-3 or TRBV12-4 to TRBJ2-4, with 10 bases lining up with TRBD2. The J segment lost 2 bases and the V segment lost 2 bases, leaving 12 bases of the junction unmatched. The CDR3 loop spans 19 amino acids. The CDR3 DNA reads as TGTGCCAGCAGTTTATGGTACGGGGCTAGCGGGGGCTCCAAAAACATTCAGTACTTC. This gives the protein CASSLWYGASGGSKNIQYF.

This clonotype was detected ten times or more. The gene calls are TRBV4-3 and TRBJ1-2; 8 bases line up with TRBD1. The length of the CDR3 is 16 residues. From germline, CDR1 is LGHNA and CDR2 YSLEER. J gave up 1 base and V 4 bases, and 8 bases lay outside the gene matches. In nucleotides, the CDR3 is TGCGCCAGCAGCCTATCGACGGGACAGGTTAACTATGGCTACACCTTC. Translated, it gives CASSLSTGQVNYGYTF.

This clonotype was detected many times. The rearrangement uses TRBV7-3 and TRBJ2-5; 9 bases line up with TRBD1. In germline, CDR1 is SGHTA, CDR2 FQGTGA. The CDR3 covers 13 residues. Trimming took 3 bases from V and 6 from J; bases not matched to a gene: 2. Here the CDR3 DNA reads TGTGCCAGCAGCTTGGGACAGGGAAAGACCCAGTACTTC. Translated, it gives CASSLGQGKTQYF.

The table lists this clonotype with many counts. This chain uses TRBV7-2 with TRBJ2-2; D remains unclear. The V gene's germline CDR1 is SGHTA and CDR2 FQGNSA. V shed 6 bases and J shed 7 bases, with 15 bases lying between them. This CDR3 region has 14 residues. In nucleotides, the CDR3 is TGTGCCAGCAGTTATACTACCCTCGGCGGGGAGCTGTTTTTT. Amino acids: CASSYTTLGGELFF.

This clonotype was seen at least ten times. J is TRBJ2-7 and V is TRBV7-2; D gene ambiguous. V was pared by 1 base and J by 2 bases, with 9 bases between. Germline V gene data show CDR1 as SGHTA and CDR2 as FQGNSA. The CDR3 extends over 14 amino acids. For the CDR3, the DNA is TGTGCCAGCAGCTTAGTTCCAGCCCCCTACGAGCAGTACTTC. This codes for CASSLVPAPYEQYF.

This clonotype came up many times. V usage is TRBV2 and J usage is TRBJ2-5, with D possibly being TRBD1 (6 bases). Trimming pared 7 bases from V and 0 bases from J, leaving 9 bases between. CDR3 length: 13 amino acids. The germline V gene encodes CDR1 SNHLY and CDR2 FYNNEI. DNA of the CDR3: TGTGCCAGCAACAGGGAATACCAAGAGACCCAGTACTTC. Its protein is CASNREYQETQYF.

This clonotype occurred many times. This chain joins TRBV12-3 or TRBV12-4 and TRBJ1-5; D unclear. The V end was cut by 3 bases, the J end by 6 bases, with 6 bases between. The CDR3 covers 12 residues. CDR3 in DNA: TGTGCCAGCAGTTTCGGGCGTCAGCCCCAGCATTTT. This gives the protein CASSFGRQPQHF.

The chain employs TRBV7-2 and TRBJ1-1; D unclear. Per germline, CDR1 SGHTA and CDR2 FQGNSA. The V end lost 2 bases, the J end lost 6 bases, and 13 bases lay between the germline ends. There are 14 residues in the CDR3. CDR3 nucleotide sequence: TGTGCCAGCAGCTTACGTGGGATCGGCTCTGAAGCTTTCTTT. This translates into CASSLRGIGSEAFF.

This clonotype was recorded many times. The chain joins TRBV7-2 to TRBJ1-1, with unresolved D. V was clipped by 3 bases and J by 1 base, with 6 bases between them. This CDR3 has 13 amino acids. CDR1 is SGHTA and CDR2 is FQGNSA in the germline V gene. CDR3 protein: CASSFKTNTEAFF. The CDR3 DNA sequence: TGTGCCAGCAGCTTTAAAACGAACACTGAAGCTTTCTTT.

This clonotype was observed many times. The genes are TRBV7-2 and TRBJ1-6, with TRBD1 as a possible D gene (5 bases). The length of the CDR3 is 13 residues. In germline, CDR1 is SGHTA, CDR2 FQGNSA. Trimming removed 5 bases from V and 15 bases from J, with 17 bases in between. This chain's CDR3 is CASSPPGRSVLHF. CDR3 coding DNA: TGTGCCAGCAGCCCCCCGGGACGTAGTGTCCTCCACTTT.

This clonotype was counted many times. The rearrangement uses TRBV7-2 and TRBJ2-7, with 9 bases aligning to TRBD1. Germline V gene sequence: CDR1 SGHTA, CDR2 FQGNSA. V shed 2 bases and J 3 bases; nucleotides not matched to a gene: 5. This CDR3 region has 15 residues. Here the CDR3 DNA reads TGTGCCAGCAGCTTAAGGGACAGGGCCAACTACGAGCAGTACTTC. Amino acid sequence: CASSLRDRANYEQYF.

The table lists this clonotype with many counts. V gene TRBV7-2 combines with J gene TRBJ2-7; 10 bases agree with TRBD1. Germline-derived CDR1 and CDR2 are SGHTA and FQGNSA. V gave up 5 bases and J gave up 9 bases; unmatched junction bases: 7. This CDR3 is built from 13 residues. The CDR3 DNA reads as TGTGCCAGCAGCACACGACAGGGGGCTACGCAGTACTTC. Protein sequence: CASSTRQGATQYF.

This clonotype appeared many times. The rearrangement uses TRBV7-2 and TRBJ1-1; unclear D gene. The CDR3 totals 14 residues. Deletions cut 0 bases from V and 4 bases from J, with 9 bases between. CDR1 and CDR2 (germline): SGHTA, FQGNSA. The chain's CDR3 is CASSLARGITEAFF. The CDR3 DNA reads as TGTGCCAGCAGCTTAGCCCGGGGTATCACTGAAGCTTTCTTT. The full variable domain, its missing parts supplied by reference TRBV7-2 and TRBJ1-1, is GAGVSQSPSNKVTEKGKDVELRCDPISGHTALYWYRQSLGQGLEFLIYFQGNSAPDKSGLPSDRFSAERTGGSVSTLTIQRTQQEDSAVYLCASSLARGITEAFFGQGTRLTVV.

This clonotype was seen repeatedly, ten times or more. The chain recombines TRBV7-9 with TRBJ2-7, with 8 positions matching TRBD1. Losses at the gene ends were 1 base for V and 7 bases for J; bases not matched to a gene: 9. The CDR3 runs 15 residues. The V gene's germline CDR1 is SEHNR and CDR2 FQNEAQ (reference sequence). The DNA for the CDR3 is TGTGCCAGCAGCTTAGGGGCAGGGGGCCGGGGAGAGCAGTACTTC. It yields the protein CASSLGAGGRGEQYF.

Many counts were recorded for this clonotype. This rearrangement joins TRBV4-1 to TRBJ2-7, with D unresolved. The CDR3 spans 14 residues. CDR1 and CDR2 (germline): MGHRA, YSYEKL. V was pared by 5 bases and J by 2 bases, with 13 bases between. The CDR3: CASSESGQPYEQYF. Here the CDR3 DNA reads TGCGCCAGCAGCGAGTCTGGGCAACCCTACGAGCAGTACTTC.

This clonotype came up many times. The chain is built from TRBV7-2 and TRBJ2-3; TRBD2 agrees at 14 bases. The germline gives CDR1 SGHTA, CDR2 FQGNSA. Trimming at V came to 5 bases and at J to 6 bases, leaving 10 bases not matched to a gene. The CDR3 contains 17 residues. The CDR3 DNA reads TGTGCCAGCAGCCGAAGGCGGACTAGCGGGGGGATTGATACGCAGTATTTT. Its translation is CASSRRRTSGGIDTQYF. Full variable domain (outside the CDR3, taken from reference TRBV7-2 and TRBJ2-3): GAGVSQSPSNKVTEKGKDVELRCDPISGHTALYWYRQSLGQGLEFLIYFQGNSAPDKSGLPSDRFSAERTGGSVSTLTIQRTQQEDSAVYLCASSRRRTSGGIDTQYFGPGTRLTVL.

This clonotype occurred many times. The V and J genes are TRBV27 and TRBJ1-1; 7 nucleotides agree with TRBD1. The CDR3 sequence is 17 residues long. After removal of 4 bases from V and 5 bases from J, the junction contained 16 bases not matched to a gene. Germline V gene lookup returns CDR1 MNHEY and CDR2 SMNVEV (reference sequence). The CDR3 loop is CASSSSGGRRAVTEAFF. The CDR3 region has the DNA TGTGCCAGCAGTTCATCAGGGGGGAGGAGGGCAGTGACTGAAGCTTTCTTT.

This clonotype was counted many times. The J gene is TRBJ2-7, the V gene TRBV6-1, with D maybe TRBD1 (5 bases). The germline V and J ends were trimmed by 5 bases and 5 bases, with 16 bases remaining between them. This CDR3 is built from 14 residues. Germline CDR1 and CDR2: MNHNS and SASEGT. The CDR3 nucleotides are TGTGCCAGCAGTTACGTAAGGGGAAACGACGAGCAGTACTTC. Translating it yields CASSYVRGNDEQYF.

In its sample, this clonotype was seen many times. The chain recombines TRBV7-4 with TRBJ2-1; 8 bases agree with TRBD2. The germline CDR1 and CDR2 sequences are SGHVT and SQSDAQ. The V and J ends lost 5 bases and 6 bases, in that order; junction bases with no gene match: 6. The CDR3 extends over 14 amino acids. The CDR3 nucleotides read TGTGCCAGCAGCCGCCGGGGGGGAACCAATGAGCAGTTCTTC. The encoded protein is CASSRRGGTNEQFF.

This clonotype was counted ten times or more. CDR3 residues: CASSGARGAVETQYF. CDR3 sequence (DNA): TGTGCCAGCTCGGGGGCTAGGGGAGCGGTCGAGACCCAGTACTTC. J is TRBJ2-5 and V is TRBV7-2; either TRBD1 or TRBD2 may fit D (6 bases each). The CDR3 has 15 residues. Germline values: CDR1 SGHTA, CDR2 FQGNSA. Trimming removed 8 bases at V and 5 bases at J, with 21 bases between. Drawing the rest from reference TRBV7-2 and TRBJ2-5, the complete variable domain is GAGVSQSPSNKVTEKGKDVELRCDPISGHTALYWYRQSLGQGLEFLIYFQGNSAPDKSGLPSDRFSAERTGGSVSTLTIQRTQQEDSAVYLCASSGARGAVETQYFGPGTRLLVL.

This clonotype occurred many times. V gene TRBV14 combines with J gene TRBJ1-1, with D perhaps TRBD1 (5 bases). The germline V gene has CDR1 SGHDN and CDR2 FVKESK. There are 10 residues in the CDR3. Trimming removed 8 bases from V and 11 bases from J, with 12 bases in between. As DNA, the CDR3 is TGTGCCAGCCCGGGGGGAGAGGCTTTCTTT. This encodes CASPGGEAFF. The entire variable domain, with the rest obtained from reference TRBV14 and TRBJ1-1, is as follows: EAGVTQFPSHSVIEKGQTVTLRCDPISGHDNLYWYRRVMGKEIKFLLHFVKESKQDESGMPNNRFLAERTGGTYSTLKVQPAELEDSGVYFCASPGGEAFFGQGTRLTVV.